This TCR beta chain was retrieved from a study of OX40 agonist ivuxolimab in advanced cancers. Findings and caveats of the study: In the expanded peripheral T cells, antigen specificity was never determined.

Trimming removed 0 bases from V and 0 bases from J; junction bases left unmatched: 2. Germline V gives CDR1 MNHEY, CDR2 SMNVEV (reference sequence). The CDR3 length is 17 residues. The data were produced by immunoSEQ multiplex PCR, yet TCRdb's version contains in-frame clones alone and is incomplete. The sample includes about 130,000 clones, around 92% of them seen just once. Individuals having autoimmune disease history or systemic immunosuppression were not enrolled. Regarding this clone: Its antigen is as yet unknown.

Source: CD4+ or CD8+ T cells sorted from blood, taken in a trial of the OX40 agonist ivuxolimab. V and J are TRBV27 and TRBJ2-7; 13 positions agree with TRBD2. The TCR was taken from an adult with an advanced solid tumor such as melanoma, head and neck, liver or kidney cancer. The CDR3 nucleotides are TGTGCCAGCAGTTTATCCCGGACTAGCGGGAGCTCCTACGAGCAGTACTTC. Protein: CASSLSRTSGSSYEQYF.